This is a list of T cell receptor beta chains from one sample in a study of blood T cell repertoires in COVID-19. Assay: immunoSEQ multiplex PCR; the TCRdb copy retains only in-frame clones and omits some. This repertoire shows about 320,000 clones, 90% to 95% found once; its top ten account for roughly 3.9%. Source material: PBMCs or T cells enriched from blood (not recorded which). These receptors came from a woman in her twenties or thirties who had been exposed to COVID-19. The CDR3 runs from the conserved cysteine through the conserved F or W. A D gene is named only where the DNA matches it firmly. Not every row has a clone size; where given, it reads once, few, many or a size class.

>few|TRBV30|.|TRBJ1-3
TGTGCCTGGGCGACATCTCCCGGTGGAAACACCATATATTTT
CAWATSPGGNTIYF
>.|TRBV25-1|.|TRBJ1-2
TGTGCCAGCATTAGACAGTTCGGTCCCCTCTTC
CASIRQFGPLF
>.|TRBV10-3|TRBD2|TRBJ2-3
TGTGCCATCAGTGAACCTCTCGGGGGGGGTACCACAGATACGCAGTATTTT
CAISEPLGGGTTDTQYF
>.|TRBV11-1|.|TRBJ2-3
TGTGCCAGCTCGCCCGGGGGTCTACACGCAGATACGCAGTATTTT
CASSPGGLHADTQYF
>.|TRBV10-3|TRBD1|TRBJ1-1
TGTGCCATCAGGACAGGGGGTTACACTGAAGCTTTCTTT
CAIRTGGYTEAFF
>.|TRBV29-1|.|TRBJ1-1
TGCAGCGTTGCACCGAACGCTGGGGGGTTGTTGGCTGAAGCTTTCTTT
CSVAPNAGGLLAEAFF
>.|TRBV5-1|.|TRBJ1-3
TGCGCCAGCAGCCCGGCGGGGACCTCTGGAAACACCATATATTTT
CASSPAGTSGNTIYF
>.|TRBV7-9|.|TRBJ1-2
TGTGCCAGCAGCTTAGCCCATGACAGGCCGGGGGGCTACACCTTC
CASSLAHDRPGGYTF
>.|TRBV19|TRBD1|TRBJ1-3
TGTGCCAGCCGACATCCGGGACAGGGGAACTCTGGAAACACCATATATTTT
CASRHPGQGNSGNTIYF
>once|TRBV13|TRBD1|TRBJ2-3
TGTGCCAGCAGCCCCGGACAGGGGGCAGATACGCAGTATTTT
CASSPGQGADTQYF
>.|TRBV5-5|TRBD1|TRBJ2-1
TGTGCCAGCAGCCAGGGGGCGCAGGCCAATGAGCAGTTCTTC
CASSQGAQANEQFF
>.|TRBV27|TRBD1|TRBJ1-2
TGTGCCAGCAGTTTGTACAGGGGTAATGGCTACACCTTC
CASSLYRGNGYTF
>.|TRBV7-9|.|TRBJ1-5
TGTGCCAGCAGTTTACAGGGTCCTCAGCCCCAGCATTTT
CASSLQGPQPQHF
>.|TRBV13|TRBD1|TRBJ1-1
TGTGCCAGCAGCTCGGGACAGGGGAACACTGAAGCTTTCTTT
CASSSGQGNTEAFF
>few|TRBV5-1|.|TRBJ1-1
TGCGCCAGCAGCTTGGAGGTCGGACTACGAGTAGCTGAAGCTTTCTTT
CASSLEVGLRVAEAFF
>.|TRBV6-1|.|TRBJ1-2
TGTGCCAGCAGTGGCTTACGACTACGGACCTTTTATGGCTACACCTTC
CASSGLRLRTFYGYTF
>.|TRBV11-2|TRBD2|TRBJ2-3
TGTGCCAGCAGCTCCCGACTAGCCGGCACAGATACGCAGTATTTT
CASSSRLAGTDTQYF
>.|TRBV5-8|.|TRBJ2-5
TGTGCCAGCAGCCTGGCGGGCGACAGGTACCAAGAGACCCAGTACTTC
CASSLAGDRYQETQYF
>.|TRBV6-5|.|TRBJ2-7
TGTGCCAGCGGAGACAGGTTTACCTACGAGCAGTACTTC
CASGDRFTYEQYF
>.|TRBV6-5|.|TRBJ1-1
TGTGCCAGCAGTTACTCGGCACGTATTATGAACACTGAAGCTTTCTTT
CASSYSARIMNTEAFF
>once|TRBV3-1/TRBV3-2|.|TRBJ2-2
TGTGCCAGCAGCCAAGTTTCGGTCGGGGAGCTGTTTTTT
CASSQVSVGELFF
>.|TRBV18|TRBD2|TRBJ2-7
TGTGCCAGCTCACCCGGGACTAGCGGGGTCTCCACCTACGAGCAGTACTTC
CASSPGTSGVSTYEQYF
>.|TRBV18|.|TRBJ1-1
TGTGCCAGCTCACCGCGACAGGCTGTGGACACTGAAGCTTTCTTT
CASSPRQAVDTEAFF
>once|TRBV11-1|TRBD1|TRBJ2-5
TGTGCCAGCAGCATGGACAGGGGGCTGGAGACCCAGTACTTC
CASSMDRGLETQYF
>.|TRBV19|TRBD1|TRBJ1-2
TGTGCCAGTAGTCCCCTCGAGGGACAGGGAGGTGGCTACACCTTC
CASSPLEGQGGGYTF
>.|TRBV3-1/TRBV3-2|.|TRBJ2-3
TGTGCCAGCAGCCAAGAAGTGGGCTCGCAGTATTTT
CASSQEVGSQYF
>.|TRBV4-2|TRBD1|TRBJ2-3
TGTGCCAGCAGCCGCCCAACAGGGGGCGCAGATACGCAGTATTTT
CASSRPTGGADTQYF
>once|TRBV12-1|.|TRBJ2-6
TGTGCCAGCAGCTCAAAGGGACAGCTCTGCTCTGGGGCCAACGTCCTGACTTTC
CASSSKGQLCSGANVLTF
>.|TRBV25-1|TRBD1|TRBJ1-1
TGTGCCAGCAGTGAATGGGACGGAGGGGGCTCAAGGGACACTGAAGCTTTCTTT
CASSEWDGGGSRDTEAFF
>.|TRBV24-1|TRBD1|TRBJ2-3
TGTGCCACCAGTGATTTCGGCCAGGGGGAGACAGATACGCAGTATTTT
CATSDFGQGETDTQYF
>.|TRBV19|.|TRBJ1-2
TGTGCCAGTTCGAGGACAGCGAACTATGGCTACACCTTC
CASSRTANYGYTF
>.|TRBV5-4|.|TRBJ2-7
TGTGCCAGCAGCTCAGCCGGGGCCTACGAGCAGTACTTC
CASSSAGAYEQYF
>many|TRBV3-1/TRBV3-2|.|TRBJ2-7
TGTGCCAGCAGCCAAGGTGTATCGGCGGGAAGGCAGTACTTC
CASSQGVSAGRQYF
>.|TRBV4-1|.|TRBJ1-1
TGCGCCAGCAGCCAAGAATCGGGCACAGGGTTTATCGAAGCTTTCTTT
CASSQESGTGFIEAFF
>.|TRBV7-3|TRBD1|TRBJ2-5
TGTGCCAGCAGCTTAAAGGGGACAGGGGTTCAAGAGACCCAGTACTTC
CASSLKGTGVQETQYF
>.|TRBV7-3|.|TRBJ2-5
TGTGCCAGCAGTCGCTCCGGCCAAGAGACCCAGTACTTC
CASSRSGQETQYF
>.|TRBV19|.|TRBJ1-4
TGTGCCAGTAGTAGCCCCTCGGCGGGGTATGAAAAACTGTTTTTT
CASSSPSAGYEKLFF
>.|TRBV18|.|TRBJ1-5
TGTGCCAGCTCACCAAGACTACAGGGCGGTAATCAGCCCCAGCATTTT
CASSPRLQGGNQPQHF
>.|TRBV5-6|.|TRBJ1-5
TGTGCCAGCAGCTTGGACAGTAGCAATCAGCCCCAGCATTTT
CASSLDSSNQPQHF
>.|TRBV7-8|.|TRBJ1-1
TGTGCCAGCAGCTCGGTCGCAGGGTACACTGAAGCTTTCTTT
CASSSVAGYTEAFF
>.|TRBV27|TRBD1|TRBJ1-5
TGTGCCAGGAGTTCACCGGCGACAGGGGGTGTACGGCAGCCCCAGCATTTT
CARSSPATGGVRQPQHF
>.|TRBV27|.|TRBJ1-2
TGTGCCAGCAGTTTACCGGGACACAATAACTATGGCTACACCTTC
CASSLPGHNNYGYTF
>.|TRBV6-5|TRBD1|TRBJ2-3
TGTGCCAGCAGTACAGGGGGAGTGCCAGATACGCAGTATTTT
CASSTGGVPDTQYF
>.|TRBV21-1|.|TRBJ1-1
TGTGCCAGCAGCAGAGGACAGATCACCCAGTTGAACACTGAAGCTTTCTTT
CASSRGQITQLNTEAFF
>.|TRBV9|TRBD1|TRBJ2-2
TGTGCCAGCAGCCGACAGGGGAACACCGGGGAGCTGTTTTTT
CASSRQGNTGELFF